This T cell receptor beta chain was identified during a study of molecular identifiers for immune sequencing clone quantification. Findings and limits, study-wide: Effector cells kept over 99% of their molecules in clones above 20 RNA copies, while naive cells kept under 1% there.

This CDR3 has 18 amino acids. Germline CDR1 is LGHDT and CDR2 is YNNKEL (reference sequence). The germline V and J ends were trimmed by 2 bases and 3 bases, with 20 bases remaining between them. MiXCR was run by TCRdb on the PCR reads, yielding one entry per CDR3 protein. Seen here are approximately 100,000 distinct CDR3 sequences, roughly 38% observed once, and the top ten hold 4% to 5%. Libraries from naive CD8 cells were generated from roughly 18,000 to 920,000 sorted cells (with 10%, 30% or 50% RNA). On this clonotype itself: Antigen unknown.

The clonotype was recovered from a human donor in good health. Some libraries in this study had Jurkat cell RNA spiked in. This rearrangement joins TRBV3-1 to TRBJ2-4, with D uncertain. Sequenced input: naive CD8+ T cells from blood, with Jurkat cell RNA spiked in. Subset given: FACS-sorted CD8+CD4-CCR7+CD45RA+ naive T cells. The CDR3 protein is CASSQIFRAPRGKNIQYF. The CDR3 DNA sequence: TGTGCCAGCAGCCAAATATTCCGGGCCCCGCGAGGCAAAAACATTCAGTACTTC.